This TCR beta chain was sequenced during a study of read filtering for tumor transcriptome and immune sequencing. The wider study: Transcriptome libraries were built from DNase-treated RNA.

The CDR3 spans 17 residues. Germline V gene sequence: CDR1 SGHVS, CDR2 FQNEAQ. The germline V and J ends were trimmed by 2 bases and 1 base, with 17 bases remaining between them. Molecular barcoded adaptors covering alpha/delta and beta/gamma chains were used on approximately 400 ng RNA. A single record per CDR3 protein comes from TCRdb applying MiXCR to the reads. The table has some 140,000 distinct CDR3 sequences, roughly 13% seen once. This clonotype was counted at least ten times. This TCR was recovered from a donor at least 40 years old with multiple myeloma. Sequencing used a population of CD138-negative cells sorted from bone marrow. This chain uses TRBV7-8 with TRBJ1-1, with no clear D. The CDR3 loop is CASSLFVLQTKNTEAFF. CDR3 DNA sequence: TGTGCCAGCAGCTTATTTGTTTTACAGACAAAGAACACTGAAGCTTTCTTT.